The 18 T cell receptor beta chains below were found in one sample sequenced in a study of CD8+ T cells in alopecia areata (dated by TCRdb to 2016 to 2018). In light of the paper, this sample's time point label describes: 24 weeks on oral tofacitinib. The treatment or condition label on this specimen signifies: oral pan-JAK inhibitor, 5-10 mg twice daily. Libraries came from the immunoSEQ multiplex PCR assay. RNA was extracted from all samples and reverse transcribed into cDNA, which served as template for TCR sequencing. The table comes from immuneACCESS by way of TCRdb, which keeps in-frame sequences with V and J called. Part of the clones is missing from these tables; in studies checked, under half for an unresolved V gene and the rest for unknown reasons. The sample contains around 190,000 clones, about three fifths of them found a single time. The ten largest clones capture approximately 1% of the sample.

Sequenced material: CD4+ T cells sorted from blood, taken at week 24, from a patient treated with tofacitinib. These receptors were collected from a human donor with alopecia areata.

The genes are TRBV4-3 and TRBJ1-2; TRBD1 is a possible D gene (5 bases). V lost 4 bases and J 8 bases, leaving 23 bases between the germline ends. The CDR3 length is 16 residues. Germline CDR1 and CDR2: LGHNA and YSLEER. The DNA of the CDR3 is TGCGCCAGCAGCCTCATGGCCTCTTCGGGGGTATTGGGCTACACCTTC. Translated, it gives CASSLMASSGVLGYTF.

The rearrangement uses TRBV30 and TRBJ1-5; D gene unclear. V was shortened by 5 bases and J by 7 bases, with 12 bases between the two germline ends. Germline CDR1 and CDR2: GTSNPN and SVGIG (reference sequence). The CDR3 loop spans 12 amino acids. The CDR3 sequence is CAWSKDAQPQHF. CDR3 nucleotides: TGTGCCTGGTCCAAGGACGCCCAGCCCCAGCATTTT.

The chain has TRBV6-1 and TRBJ2-4; 9 bases are a match to TRBD1. This CDR3 has 15 amino acids. In germline, CDR1 is MNHNS, CDR2 SASEGT. The ends lost 7 bases at V and 2 bases at J; junction bases unmatched: 6. The CDR3 DNA reads TGTGCCAGCACTGGAGACAGGGGGTCCAAAAACATTCAGTACTTC. Translated, it gives CASTGDRGSKNIQYF.

V gene TRBV10-1 combines with J gene TRBJ2-3; D gene ambiguous. V lost 4 bases and J 8 bases, leaving 10 bases between the germline ends. The germline V gene has CDR1 WNHNN and CDR2 SYGVQD (reference sequence). The CDR3 is 12 amino acids. This chain's CDR3 is CASSGSGLTQYF. The DNA of the CDR3 is TGCGCCAGCAGTGGATCCGGGCTTACGCAGTATTTT.

This chain uses TRBV4-3 with TRBJ1-1; D ambiguous. The CDR3 spans 14 residues. Per germline, CDR1 LGHNA and CDR2 YSLEER. V gave up 4 bases and J gave up 1 base, with 10 bases separating them. CDR3 sequence reads: CASSLTTKNTEAFF. The CDR3 region has the DNA TGCGCCAGCAGCCTGACAACGAAGAACACTGAAGCTTTCTTT.

The chain uses TRBV7-8 and TRBJ1-2; the match to TRBD1 covers 7 bases. V lost 6 bases to trimming and J lost 8 bases; unmatched junction nucleotides: 6. From germline, CDR1 is SGHVS and CDR2 FQNEAQ. The CDR3 covers 12 residues. The CDR3 loop is CASSSGQVGYTF. The CDR3 nucleotides are TGTGCCAGCAGTTCCGGACAGGTCGGCTACACCTTC.

The rearrangement links TRBV29-1 to TRBJ2-6; D might be TRBD1 or TRBD2, each matching 6 bases. V gave up 4 bases and J gave up 2 bases, with 12 bases separating them. The CDR3 runs 15 residues. The germline gives CDR1 SQVTM, CDR2 ANQGSEA. CDR3 in amino acids: CSVGGASTGANVLTF. The DNA for the CDR3 is TGCAGCGTTGGGGGGGCGAGCACTGGGGCCAACGTCCTGACTTTC. The full variable domain, rest sourced from reference TRBV29-1 and TRBJ2-6, is SAVISQKPSRDICQRGTSLTIQCQVDSQVTMMFWYRQQPGQSLTLIATANQGSEATYESGFVIDKFPISRPNLTFSTLTVSNMSPEDSSIYLCSVGGASTGANVLTFGAGSRLTVL.

The rearrangement links TRBV29-1 to TRBJ1-5; D is unclear. CDR3 size: 12 residues. The germline gives CDR1 SQVTM, CDR2 ANQGSEA. The ends were cut back, 6 bases at V and 4 bases at J, with 10 bases in the middle. In DNA form, the CDR3 reads TGCAGCGTACTCGACGGGAATCAGCCCCAGCATTTT. Protein sequence: CSVLDGNQPQHF.

As for this clone: The sample carries other DNA sequences with the same CDR3. J is TRBJ1-2 and V is TRBV29-1; D is undetermined. Trimming removed 6 bases at V and 4 bases at J, with 6 bases between. CDR1 is SQVTM and CDR2 is ANQGSEA in the germline V gene. This CDR3 has 10 amino acids. CDR3 sequence reads: CSVYSYGYTF. CDR3 nucleotides: TGCAGCGTGTATTCCTATGGCTACACCTTC.

CDR3 in DNA: TGTGCCAGCAGCTTCGGAACCTCCTATAATTCACCCCTCCACTTT. Amino acids: CASSFGTSYNSPLHF. This chain links TRBV5-6 with TRBJ1-6, with unresolved D. Trimming removed 2 bases from V and 0 bases from J, with 6 bases in between. CDR1 and CDR2 from the germline V gene are SGHDT and YYEEEE. The CDR3 spans 15 residues. The full variable domain, rest sourced from reference TRBV5-6 and TRBJ1-6, is DAGVTQSPTHLIKTRGQQVTLRCSPKSGHDTVSWYQQALGQGPQFIFQYYEEEERQRGNFPDRFSGHQFPNYSSELNVNALLLGDSALYLCASSFGTSYNSPLHFGNGTRLTVT.

This clone came up a few times. The rearrangement joins TRBV5-6 to TRBJ2-7; TRBD1 is a possible D gene (5 bases). The V end lost 7 bases, the J end lost 2 bases, and 7 bases lay between the germline ends. This CDR3 has 11 residues. The germline V gene has CDR1 SGHDT and CDR2 YYEEEE. The CDR3 coding sequence is TGTGCCAGCCTCAGGGCCTACGAGCAGTACTTC. Translating it yields CASLRAYEQYF.

Notes on this clone: Different DNA sequences within this sample yield the same CDR3. The V call is TRBV18, the J call TRBJ2-5, with D unresolved. This CDR3 region has 11 residues. Trimming took off 1 base at V and 5 bases at J, with 2 bases between the two ends. Germline V gene data show CDR1 as KGHSH and CDR2 as LQKENI. The CDR3 sequence is CASSPRETQYF. CDR3 sequence (DNA): TGTGCCAGCTCACCACGGGAGACCCAGTACTTC.

Notes on this clone: Other DNA sequences of this sample code for an identical CDR3. CDR3 region: CSVESTGVGYTF. Written as DNA, the CDR3 is TGCAGCGTTGAATCGACAGGGGTAGGCTACACCTTC. V and J are TRBV29-1 and TRBJ1-2, with 8 bases fitting TRBD1. The CDR3 runs 12 residues. V was clipped by 2 bases and J by 8 bases; unmatched bases: 4. CDR1 and CDR2 from the germline V gene are SQVTM and ANQGSEA.

The chain links TRBV1 to TRBJ1-2; TRBD1 reflects the table's D call only, with no check against the DNA. TRBV1 is termed a pseudogene. The CDR3 runs to 16 residues. The CDR3 DNA reads as TGCACCAGCAGCCAAGGGCCTTCGGGACAACGGAGTGGCTACACCTTC. It yields the protein CTSSQGPSGQRSGYTF.

The V and J genes are TRBV7-9 and TRBJ1-2; D may be TRBD1 (6 bases). The V gene's germline CDR1 is SEHNR and CDR2 FQNEAQ (reference sequence). The CDR3 extends over 11 amino acids. Trimming pared 4 bases from V and 10 bases from J, leaving 10 bases between. The CDR3 DNA sequence: TGTGCCAGCAGCTCACAGGGAACCTACACCTTC. As protein: CASSSQGTYTF.

The CDR3 DNA reads as TGCAGCGTTGAAGGCCGGAAGTACGAGCAGTACTTC. Amino acid sequence: CSVEGRKYEQYF. This chain joins TRBV29-1 and TRBJ2-7; D uncertain. This CDR3 has 12 amino acids. CDR1 is SQVTM, CDR2 ANQGSEA, per germline. Trimming stripped 1 base from V and 4 bases from J, with 8 bases between.

The chain is built from TRBV9 and TRBJ2-3; 10 bases agree with TRBD2. CDR3 length: 14 amino acids. J gave up 6 bases and V 5 bases, and 6 bases lay outside the gene matches. The germline CDR1 and CDR2 sequences are SGDLS and YYNGEE. The CDR3 nucleotides read TGTGCCAGCAGTTTAGCGGGGGGCGTGGATACGCAGTATTTT. It translates to CASSLAGGVDTQYF. Full variable domain (rest looked up from reference TRBV9 and TRBJ2-3): DSGVTQTPKHLITATGQRVTLRCSPRSGDLSVYWYQQSLDQGLQFLIQYYNGEERAKGNILERFSAQQFPDLHSELNLSSLELGDSALYFCASSLAGGVDTQYFGPGTRLTVL.

This chain joins TRBV7-2 and TRBJ1-1; 7 bases agree with TRBD1. After removal of 6 bases from V and 5 bases from J, the junction contained 12 bases not matched to a gene. Germline V CDR1 and CDR2: SGHTA, FQGNSA. This CDR3 spans 15 amino acids. The DNA for the CDR3 is TGTGCCAGCAGTTATATGGCGGCAGGGGGAACTGAAGCTTTCTTT. The encoded protein is CASSYMAAGGTEAFF.